The 27 T cell receptor beta chains below come from one sample, sequenced in a study of CXCR3-negative and CXCR3-positive naive CD8 T cells. No cognate antigen is known for these TCRs. The study, taken as a whole, reports: More hydrophobic TRB CDR3s occurred in CXCR3-positive than in CXCR3-negative naive cells.

Through 5' RACE with UMI labels, the TRB cDNA libraries were prepared. Following a re-call of the 5' RACE reads, TCRdb has one entry per CDR3 protein and lacks DNA. The ten most abundant clones cover about 0.8% of a sample with tens of thousands of distinct CDR3 sequences. The specimen sequenced was naive CXCR3+ CD8+ T cells from blood. Stated subset: CD45RO-CCR7+CD27+CD95- naive CD8+ T cells expressing CXCR3 (TNR3+). Receptors were obtained from a human donor in good health. Some clones in this sample may be carry-over from other donors' samples.

The chain employs TRBV10-3 and TRBJ1-2; absent DNA, TCRdb's TRBD1 call cannot be checked. The CDR3 is made up of 17 amino acids. The germline V gene has CDR1 ENHRY and CDR2 SYGVKD. CDR3 loop: CAISEGRRGPTNYGYTF.

The chain links TRBV20-1 to TRBJ2-3; TCRdb names TRBD1, which stays unverified in the absence of DNA. CDR3 length equals 15 residues. Germline CDR1 DFQATT, CDR2 SNEGSKA (reference sequence). The CDR3 here is CSPLPPARGADTQYF.

The chain links TRBV10-1 to TRBJ2-7; TCRdb's assignment of TRBD2 cannot be checked, as there is no DNA. Germline lookup yields CDR1 WNHNN and CDR2 SYGVQD (reference sequence). The length of the CDR3 is 12 residues. The CDR3 sequence is CASGTGPYEQYF.

The chain couples TRBV12-3 or TRBV12-4 to TRBJ2-5. The CDR3 runs to 11 residues. The CDR3 here is CASSYEETQYF.

This chain links TRBV27 with TRBJ2-3; without DNA, the TCRdb call of TRBD1 cannot be checked. The CDR3 covers 15 residues. Per germline, CDR1 MNHEY and CDR2 SMNVEV (reference sequence). This CDR3 is CASSPGAANTDTQYF.

CDR3 protein: CATSRVTLNTGELFF. V and J are TRBV15 and TRBJ2-2. The CDR3 runs to 15 residues. Germline loops: CDR1 LNHNV, CDR2 YYDKDF (reference sequence).

V gene TRBV11-2 combines with J gene TRBJ2-7; the D call from TCRdb, TRBD1, cannot be confirmed without DNA. The CDR3 runs to 12 residues. Germline CDR1 and CDR2: SGHAT and FQNNGV. The CDR3 spells CASTGQSYEQYF.

The chain employs TRBV6-2 or TRBV6-3 and TRBJ1-2. Germline CDR1 is MNHEY and CDR2 is SVGEGT. This CDR3 spans 14 amino acids. The CDR3: CASSYGQASYGYTF.

V is TRBV7-9 and J is TRBJ2-2. Germline lookup yields CDR1 SEHNR and CDR2 FQNEAQ (reference sequence). This CDR3 has 13 residues. The CDR3 loop is CASSYGVTGELFF.

The rearrangement links TRBV27 to TRBJ1-2; TCRdb's D call, TRBD1, is unchecked because there is no DNA. Germline lookup yields CDR1 MNHEY and CDR2 SMNVEV (reference sequence). CDR3 size: 14 residues. The CDR3 reads CASSFGGANYGYTF.

The chain uses TRBV27 and TRBJ2-1; TCRdb outputs TRBD1, but without DNA this stays unchecked. The CDR3 loop spans 17 amino acids. Germline V gene lookup returns CDR1 MNHEY and CDR2 SMNVEV (reference sequence). CDR3 amino acids: CASSLLHRDNPYNEQFF.

The chain employs TRBV5-5 and TRBJ2-1. Per germline, CDR1 SGHKS and CDR2 YYEKEE (reference sequence). The CDR3 has 15 amino acids. The chain's CDR3 is CASSLERPNLDEQFF.

The V and J genes are TRBV7-2 and TRBJ2-5; the D call from TCRdb, TRBD2, cannot be confirmed without DNA. CDR1 is SGHTA and CDR2 is FQGNSA in the germline V gene. The CDR3 runs to 16 residues. The CDR3 loop is CASSLGVTVGGETQYF. Looking up the rest from reference TRBV7-2 and TRBJ2-5 gives the full variable domain: GAGVSQSPSNKVTEKGKDVELRCDPISGHTALYWYRQSLGQGLEFLIYFQGNSAPDKSGLPSDRFSAERTGGSVSTLTIQRTQQEDSAVYLCASSLGVTVGGETQYFGPGTRLLVL.

The V call is TRBV7-9, the J call TRBJ1-2. The CDR3 is 16 residues long. CDR1 SEHNR and CDR2 FQNEAQ come from the germline V gene (reference sequence). CDR3 amino acids: CASSLERAHLDYGYTF.

The chain carries TRBV6-1 and TRBJ2-7; TCRdb returns TRBD1, unconfirmable since there is no DNA. Germline CDR1 reads MNHNS; CDR2 reads SASEGT. CDR3 length: 14 amino acids. The CDR3 protein is CASTNWGALYEQYF.

The V and J genes are TRBV20-1 and TRBJ2-7; checking the TCRdb D call of TRBD1 is not possible without DNA. The length of the CDR3 is 15 residues. CDR1 and CDR2 from the germline V gene are DFQATT and SNEGSKA (reference sequence). CDR3 region: CSAIPGDRENYEQYF.

The rearrangement links TRBV15 to TRBJ2-7; TCRdb's D call of TRBD2 is untestable without DNA. There are 15 residues in the CDR3. Germline V gene lookup returns CDR1 LNHNV and CDR2 YYDKDF (reference sequence). CDR3 protein: CATSIASGGTYEQYF. The full variable domain, in which reference TRBV15 and TRBJ2-7 provide the parts outside the CDR3, is DAMVIQNPRYQVTQFGKPVTLSCSQTLNHNVMYWYQQKSSQAPKLLFHYYDKDFNNEADTPDNFQSRRPNTSFCFLDIRSPGLGDTAMYLCATSIASGGTYEQYFGPGTRLTVT.

V usage is TRBV6-1 and J usage is TRBJ2-3; the D call of TRBD1 rests on TCRdb alone, since no DNA is present to check it. Germline CDR1 reads MNHNS; CDR2 reads SASEGT. The CDR3 covers 14 residues. This chain's CDR3 is CASSDQGETDTQYF.

The rearrangement uses TRBV28 and TRBJ2-3; TCRdb's D gene call, TRBD2, goes unchecked for lack of DNA. Germline V CDR1 and CDR2: MDHEN, SYDVKM. This CDR3 comprises 15 residues. CDR3 loop: CASRQTGLLLDTQYF.

The chain recombines TRBV7-2 with TRBJ1-5. Looked up from germline, CDR1 is SGHTA and CDR2 is FQGNSA. The CDR3 covers 15 residues. This CDR3 is CASSSSDVSNQPQHF.

This chain links TRBV7-9 with TRBJ1-5. Germline CDR1 is SEHNR and CDR2 is FQNEAQ (reference sequence). The CDR3 totals 14 residues. This chain's CDR3 is CASSFTGSDQPQHF. Complete variable domain (other parts from reference TRBV7-9 and TRBJ1-5): DTGVSQNPRHKITKRGQNVTFRCDPISEHNRLYWYRQTLGQGPEFLTYFQNEAQLEKSRLLSDRFSAERPKGSFSTLEIQRTEQGDSAMYLCASSFTGSDQPQHFGDGTRLSIL.

The chain links TRBV11-3 to TRBJ2-5; TCRdb returns TRBD1, unconfirmable since there is no DNA. The CDR3 extends over 13 amino acids. Germline assignment: CDR1 SGHNT and CDR2 YENEEA. CDR3: CASSYRGEETQYF.

This chain links TRBV5-1 with TRBJ1-4. Per the germline V gene, CDR1 is SGHRS and CDR2 is YFSETQ. The length of the CDR3 is 15 residues. The CDR3 sequence: CASSSEVGTNEKLFF. The variable domain in full, with the rest retrieved from reference TRBV5-1 and TRBJ1-4, is KAGVTQTPRYLIKTRGQQVTLSCSPISGHRSVSWYQQTPGQGLQFLFEYFSETQRNKGNFPGRFSGRQFSNSRSEMNVSTLELGDSALYLCASSSEVGTNEKLFFGSGTQLSVL.

The V and J genes are TRBV27 and TRBJ2-3; absent DNA, TCRdb's TRBD1 call cannot be checked. The CDR3 contains 13 residues. CDR1 is MNHEY, CDR2 SMNVEV, per germline (reference sequence). This CDR3 reads CARVLQGSDTQYF.

The V call is TRBV5-1, the J call TRBJ2-3; TCRdb proposes TRBD2, but this gene call is untestable without DNA. The germline CDR1 and CDR2 sequences are SGHRS and YFSETQ. The CDR3 spans 15 residues. The CDR3 protein is CASSSGLAEGDTQYF.

The chain joins TRBV7-9 to TRBJ2-7; TCRdb returns TRBD1, unconfirmable since there is no DNA. The CDR3 has 14 amino acids. The V gene's germline CDR1 is SEHNR and CDR2 FQNEAQ (reference sequence). CDR3 amino acids: CASSTGTVSYEQYF.

This sequence joins TRBV25-1 and TRBJ1-6. The CDR3 is 13 residues long. The germline CDR1 and CDR2 sequences are MGHDK and SYGVNS. CDR3: CASSEFLGSPLHF.